Each of the 12 T cell receptor beta chains below was sequenced from the same sample in a study of T cells in Graves' hyperthyroidism and ophthalmopathy. Template material for amplifying TCR beta CDR3 regions consisted of RNA transcripts. First-round RT-PCR targeting the TCR CDR3 was performed with the HTBI primer set. MiXCR, run by TCRdb on the multiplex PCR reads, gives a single entry per CDR3 protein. The profile shows 500,000 to 750,000 distinct CDR3 sequences, about 15% of them singletons. The specimen sequenced was blood. These receptors all come from a woman between 25 and 40 years old with Graves' hyperthyroidism.

This clonotype was detected once. A clone one base away is much larger, so this may be a read error. This chain uses TRBV7-2 with TRBJ2-1; D is uncertain. The length of the CDR3 is 16 residues. In germline, CDR1 is SGHTA, CDR2 FQGNSA. The germline V and J ends were trimmed by 1 base and 5 bases, with 15 bases remaining between them. The CDR3 spells CASSLEIADSHNEQFF. The CDR3 coding sequence is TGTGCCAGCAGCTTAGAGATCGCTGACTCACACAATGAGCAGTTCTTC.

This sequence joins TRBV19 and TRBJ1-1, with D perhaps TRBD1 (5 bases). The CDR3 has 15 residues. CDR1 and CDR2 (germline): LNHDA, SQIVND (reference sequence). Trimming took 3 bases from V and 0 from J, leaving 11 bases between them. The CDR3 loop is CASSIQGPMNTEAFF. DNA for the CDR3: TGTGCCAGTAGTATTCAGGGACCAATGAACACTGAAGCTTTCTTT.

At least ten counts were recorded for this clonotype. This rearrangement joins TRBV12-3 or TRBV12-4 to TRBJ1-6; 10 bases align to TRBD1. Trimming took 3 bases from V and 7 from J; bases not matched to a gene: 3. The CDR3 loop spans 15 amino acids. CDR3 sequence: CASSLSDRGNSPLHF. The CDR3 DNA reads TGTGCCAGCAGTTTGTCGGACAGGGGGAATTCACCCCTCCACTTT.

The chain recombines TRBV2 with TRBJ2-1, with 10 bases aligning to TRBD2. CDR1 and CDR2 (germline): SNHLY, FYNNEI. Unmatched junction bases numbered 4, after V lost 5 bases and J lost 6 bases. The CDR3 contains 14 residues. The CDR3 sequence: CASSFTSGVNEQFF. Here the CDR3 DNA reads TGTGCCAGCAGTTTCACTAGCGGGGTCAATGAGCAGTTCTTC.

This clonotype has just a few counts. The chain employs TRBV4-1 and TRBJ2-5; TRBD1 or TRBD2 may be the D gene (6 bases each). The length of the CDR3 is 15 residues. Germline lookup yields CDR1 MGHRA and CDR2 YSYEKL. Trimming stripped 2 bases from V and 6 bases from J, with 16 bases between. CDR3 protein: CASSQTPGGIKTQYF. Written as DNA, the CDR3 is TGCGCCAGCAGCCAAACGCCCGGGGGCATAAAGACCCAGTACTTC.

There are many counts of this clonotype. The rearrangement uses TRBV29-1 and TRBJ1-1, with D possibly TRBD1 on 5 matching bases. V was pared by 3 bases and J by 5 bases, with 16 bases between. CDR1 and CDR2 (germline): SQVTM, ANQGSEA. The CDR3 extends over 14 amino acids. Here the CDR3 DNA reads TGCAGCGTTGAGGCCCGGGGTCAGGGTACTGAAGCTTTCTTT. Protein product: CSVEARGQGTEAFF.

This clonotype was counted at least ten times. The chain carries TRBV30 and TRBJ2-7, with TRBD2 matching 10 bases. Per the germline V gene, CDR1 is GTSNPN and CDR2 is SVGIG (reference sequence). V gave up 5 bases and J gave up 3 bases; unmatched junction bases: 16. The CDR3 is 17 residues long. The CDR3 sequence: CAWVLAGVFGIGYEQYF. CDR3 bases: TGTGCCTGGGTTCTAGCGGGAGTCTTCGGTATAGGCTACGAGCAGTACTTC.

This clonotype was observed many times. V and J are TRBV10-3 and TRBJ2-1; 12 nucleotides agree with TRBD2. After removal of 4 bases from V and 7 bases from J, the junction contained 5 bases not matched to a gene. The CDR3 totals 15 residues. In germline, CDR1 is ENHRY, CDR2 SYGVKD. The CDR3 reads CAISGLAGERNEQFF. Written as DNA, the CDR3 is TGTGCCATCAGTGGACTAGCGGGAGAACGGAATGAGCAGTTCTTC.

This clonotype was seen ten or more times. V gene TRBV5-1 combines with J gene TRBJ2-4; 8 nucleotides align to TRBD1. Germline V gene sequence: CDR1 SGHRS, CDR2 YFSETQ. J gave up 9 bases and V 2 bases, and 10 bases lay outside the gene matches. CDR3 size: 15 residues. As DNA, the CDR3 is TGCGCCAGCAGCTTCAGCAAACAGGGGGAGGTCATTCAGTACTTC. It encodes CASSFSKQGEVIQYF.

The table lists this clonotype with many counts. This chain uses TRBV2 with TRBJ1-2; D gene uncertain. The CDR3 sequence is 14 residues long. V lost 3 bases and J lost 2, with 10 bases in between. CDR1 is SNHLY, CDR2 FYNNEI, per germline. CDR3: CASSDWAENYGYTF. The CDR3 region has the DNA TGTGCCAGCAGTGATTGGGCGGAGAACTATGGCTACACCTTC.

The V gene is TRBV27, the J gene TRBJ2-7; no clear D gene. Trimming pared 10 bases from V and 2 bases from J, leaving 18 bases between. The CDR3 is 14 residues long. CDR1 MNHEY and CDR2 SMNVEV come from the germline V gene (reference sequence). CDR3 residues: CATSSVLLAYEQYF. The CDR3 DNA reads TGTGCCACCTCGTCGGTTCTGTTAGCCTACGAGCAGTACTTC.

The sample holds a few counts of this clonotype. The V and J genes are TRBV19 and TRBJ1-2, with a possible D match to TRBD1 (5 bases). The germline CDR1 and CDR2 sequences are LNHDA and SQIVND (reference sequence). The CDR3 has 16 residues. The V and J ends lost 7 bases and 4 bases respectively, with 22 bases between them. CDR3 sequence reads: CASTTILRGNGYGYTF. DNA for the CDR3: TGTGCCAGTACTACAATTTTAAGGGGAAACGGCTATGGCTACACCTTC. Variable domain in full (rest from reference TRBV19 and TRBJ1-2): DGGITQSPKYLFRKEGQNVTLSCEQNLNHDAMYWYRQDPGQGLRLIYYSQIVNDFQKGDIAEGYSVSREKKESFPLTVTSAQKNPTAFYLCASTTILRGNGYGYTFGSGTRLTVV.